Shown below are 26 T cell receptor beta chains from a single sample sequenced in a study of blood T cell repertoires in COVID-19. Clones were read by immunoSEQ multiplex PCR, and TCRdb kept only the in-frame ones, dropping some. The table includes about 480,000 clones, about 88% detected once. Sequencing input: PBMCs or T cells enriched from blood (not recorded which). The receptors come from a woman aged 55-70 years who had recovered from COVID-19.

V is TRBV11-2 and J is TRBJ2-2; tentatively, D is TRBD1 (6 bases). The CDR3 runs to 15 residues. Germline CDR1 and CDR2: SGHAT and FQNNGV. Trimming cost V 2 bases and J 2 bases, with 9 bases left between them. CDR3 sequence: CASSLLGQNTGELFF. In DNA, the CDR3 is TGTGCCAGCAGCTTACTGGGACAAAACACCGGGGAGCTGTTTTTT.

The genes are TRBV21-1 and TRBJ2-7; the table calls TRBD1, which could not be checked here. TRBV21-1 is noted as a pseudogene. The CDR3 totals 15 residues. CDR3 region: CASSLRSTGARGQYF. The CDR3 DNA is TGTGCCAGCAGCCTCCGCTCCACAGGGGCGAGGGGGCAGTACTTC.

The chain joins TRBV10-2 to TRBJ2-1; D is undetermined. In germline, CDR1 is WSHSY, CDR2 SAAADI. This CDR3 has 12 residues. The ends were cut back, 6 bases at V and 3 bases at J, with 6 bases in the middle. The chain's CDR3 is CASRGSYNEQFF. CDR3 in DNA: TGCGCCAGCAGGGGCAGCTACAATGAGCAGTTCTTC.

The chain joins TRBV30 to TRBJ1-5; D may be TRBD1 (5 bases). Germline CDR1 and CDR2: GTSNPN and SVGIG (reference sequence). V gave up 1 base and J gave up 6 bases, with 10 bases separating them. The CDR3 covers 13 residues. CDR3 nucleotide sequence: TGTGCCTGGAGTGCAGGGAAGAGTCAGCCCCAGCATTTT. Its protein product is CAWSAGKSQPQHF.

The CDR3 sequence: CATTGSGSQSPLHF. In DNA form, the CDR3 reads TGTGCCACCACGGGATCGGGGTCCCAATCACCCCTCCACTTT. The chain joins TRBV10-3 to TRBJ1-6; D is uncertain. V was clipped by 10 bases and J by 10 bases, with 20 bases between them. Germline V CDR1 and CDR2: ENHRY, SYGVKD. The CDR3 has 14 amino acids.

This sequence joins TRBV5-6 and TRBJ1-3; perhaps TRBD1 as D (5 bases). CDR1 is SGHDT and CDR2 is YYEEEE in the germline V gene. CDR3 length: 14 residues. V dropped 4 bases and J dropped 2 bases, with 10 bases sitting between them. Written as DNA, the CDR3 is TGTGCCAGCAGCCGACAGAGGACTGGAAACACCATATATTTT. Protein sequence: CASSRQRTGNTIYF.

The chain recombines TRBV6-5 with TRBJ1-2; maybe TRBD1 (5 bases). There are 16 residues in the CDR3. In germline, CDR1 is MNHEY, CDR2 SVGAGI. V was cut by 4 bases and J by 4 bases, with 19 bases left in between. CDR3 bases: TGTGCCAGCAGTTCCACCCTATTGGACGGGGGCTATGGCTACACCTTC. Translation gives CASSSTLLDGGYGYTF.

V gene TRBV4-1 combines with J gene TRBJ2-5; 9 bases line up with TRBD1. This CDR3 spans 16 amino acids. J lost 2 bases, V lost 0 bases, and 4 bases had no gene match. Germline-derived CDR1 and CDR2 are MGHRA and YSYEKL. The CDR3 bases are TGCGCCAGCAGCCAAGAGTGGGACAGGGCGCAAGAGACCCAGTACTTC. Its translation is CASSQEWDRAQETQYF.

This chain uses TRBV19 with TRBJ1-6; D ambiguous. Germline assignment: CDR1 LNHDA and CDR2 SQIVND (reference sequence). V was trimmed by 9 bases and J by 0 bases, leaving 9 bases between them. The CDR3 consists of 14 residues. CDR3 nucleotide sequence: TGTGCCAGCGCAGCTAGCTCCTATAATTCACCCCTCCACTTT. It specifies CASAASSYNSPLHF.

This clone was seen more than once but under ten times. The CDR3 loop reads CASSLDDTGRFRGYTF. The CDR3, as DNA: TGCGCCAGCAGCCTGGATGATACAGGGAGATTTCGTGGCTACACCTTC. The rearrangement joins TRBV5-1 to TRBJ1-2; a possible D gene is TRBD1 (6 bases). There are 16 residues in the CDR3. V was cut by 4 bases and J by 7 bases, with 23 bases left in between. Germline values: CDR1 SGHRS, CDR2 YFSETQ.

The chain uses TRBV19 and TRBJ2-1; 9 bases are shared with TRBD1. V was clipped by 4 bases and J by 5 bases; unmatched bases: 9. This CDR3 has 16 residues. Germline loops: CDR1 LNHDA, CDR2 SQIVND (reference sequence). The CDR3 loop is CASSNPGTGTHNEQFF. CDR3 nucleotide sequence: TGTGCCAGTAGTAACCCCGGGACAGGGACCCACAATGAGCAGTTCTTC.

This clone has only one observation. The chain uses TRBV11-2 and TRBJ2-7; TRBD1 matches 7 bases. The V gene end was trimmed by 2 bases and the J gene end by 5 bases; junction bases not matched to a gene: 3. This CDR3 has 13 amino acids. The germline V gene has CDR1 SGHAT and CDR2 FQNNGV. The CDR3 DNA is TGTGCCAGCAGCTTAAGACAGGGCCACGAGCAGTACGTC. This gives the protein CASSLRQGHEQYV.

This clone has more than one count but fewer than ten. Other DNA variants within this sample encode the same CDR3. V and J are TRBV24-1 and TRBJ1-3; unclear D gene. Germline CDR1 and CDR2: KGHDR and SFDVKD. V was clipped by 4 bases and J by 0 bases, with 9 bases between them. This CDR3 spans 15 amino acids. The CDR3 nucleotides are TGTGCCACCAGTGACTCTTCTTCCTCTGGAAACACCATATATTTT. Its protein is CATSDSSSSGNTIYF.

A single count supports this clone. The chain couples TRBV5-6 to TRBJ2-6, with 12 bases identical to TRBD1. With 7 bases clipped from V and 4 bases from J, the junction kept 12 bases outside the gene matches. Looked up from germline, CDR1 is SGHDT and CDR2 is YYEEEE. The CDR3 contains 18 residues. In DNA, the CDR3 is TGTGCCAGCGGCATGTGGGGACAGGGGGCGAAAGGGGCCAACGTCCTGACTTTC. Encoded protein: CASGMWGQGAKGANVLTF.

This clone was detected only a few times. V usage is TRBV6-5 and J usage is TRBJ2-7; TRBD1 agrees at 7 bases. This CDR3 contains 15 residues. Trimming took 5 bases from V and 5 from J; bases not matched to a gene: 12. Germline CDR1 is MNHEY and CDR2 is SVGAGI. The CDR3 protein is CASSRRDRVSDEQYF. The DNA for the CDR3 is TGTGCCAGCAGTCGACGGGACAGAGTTTCGGACGAGCAGTACTTC.

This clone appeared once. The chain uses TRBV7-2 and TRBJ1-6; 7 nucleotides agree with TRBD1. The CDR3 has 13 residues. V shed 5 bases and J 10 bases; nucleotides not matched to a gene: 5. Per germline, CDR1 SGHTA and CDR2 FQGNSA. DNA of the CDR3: TGTGCCAGCAGCGGACGACAGGGCTCACCCCTCCACTTT. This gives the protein CASSGRQGSPLHF.

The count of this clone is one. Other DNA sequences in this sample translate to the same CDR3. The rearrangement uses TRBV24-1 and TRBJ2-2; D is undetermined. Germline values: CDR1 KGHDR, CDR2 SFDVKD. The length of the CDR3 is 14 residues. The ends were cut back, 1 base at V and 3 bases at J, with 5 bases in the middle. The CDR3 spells CATSDFRDTGELFF. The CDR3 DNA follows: TGTGCCACCAGTGATTTTCGGGACACCGGGGAGCTGTTTTTT.

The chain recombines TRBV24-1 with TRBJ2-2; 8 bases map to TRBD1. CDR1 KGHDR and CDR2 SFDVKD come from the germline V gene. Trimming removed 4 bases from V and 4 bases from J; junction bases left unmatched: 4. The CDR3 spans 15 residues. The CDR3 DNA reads TGTGCCACCAGTGACTCGGACAGGGTCACCGGGGAGCTGTTTTTT. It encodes CATSDSDRVTGELFF.

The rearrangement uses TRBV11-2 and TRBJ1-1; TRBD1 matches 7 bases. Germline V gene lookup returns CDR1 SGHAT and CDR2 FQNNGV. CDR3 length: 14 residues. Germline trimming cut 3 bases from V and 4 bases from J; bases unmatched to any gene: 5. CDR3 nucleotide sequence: TGTGCCAGCAGCTTCGATCGACAGGGCACTGAAGCTTTCTTT. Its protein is CASSFDRQGTEAFF.

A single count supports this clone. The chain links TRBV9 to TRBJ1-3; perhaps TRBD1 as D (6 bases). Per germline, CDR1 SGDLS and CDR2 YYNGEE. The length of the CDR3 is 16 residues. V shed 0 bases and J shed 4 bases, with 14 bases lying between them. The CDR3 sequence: CASSVVGQGQGNTIYF. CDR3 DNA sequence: TGTGCCAGCAGCGTAGTGGGGCAGGGACAAGGAAACACCATATATTTT.

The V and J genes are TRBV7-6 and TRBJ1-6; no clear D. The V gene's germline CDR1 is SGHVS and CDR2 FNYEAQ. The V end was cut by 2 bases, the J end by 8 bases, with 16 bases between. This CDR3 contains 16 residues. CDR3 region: CASSLSTRGSDSPLHF. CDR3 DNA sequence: TGTGCCAGCAGCTTAAGCACCCGGGGATCGGATTCACCCCTCCACTTT.

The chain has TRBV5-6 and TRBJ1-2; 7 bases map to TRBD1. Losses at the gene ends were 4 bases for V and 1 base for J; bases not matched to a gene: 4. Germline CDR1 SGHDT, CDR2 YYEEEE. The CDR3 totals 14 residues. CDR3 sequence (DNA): TGTGCCAGCAGCCAGGGGGGTAGTAACTATGGCTACACCTTC. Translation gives CASSQGGSNYGYTF.

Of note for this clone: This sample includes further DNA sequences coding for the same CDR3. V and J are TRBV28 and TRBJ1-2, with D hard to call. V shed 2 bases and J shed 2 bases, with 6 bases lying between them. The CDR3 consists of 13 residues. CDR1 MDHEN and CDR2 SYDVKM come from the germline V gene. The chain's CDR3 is CASSLAPNYGYTF. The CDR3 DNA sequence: TGTGCCAGCAGTTTAGCGCCGAACTATGGCTACACCTTC.

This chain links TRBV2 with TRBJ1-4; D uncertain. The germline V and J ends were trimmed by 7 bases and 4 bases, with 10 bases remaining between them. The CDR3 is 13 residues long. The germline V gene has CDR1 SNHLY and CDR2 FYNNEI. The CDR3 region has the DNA TGTGCCAGCATGTACGGTTTTAATGAAAAACTGTTTTTT. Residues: CASMYGFNEKLFF.

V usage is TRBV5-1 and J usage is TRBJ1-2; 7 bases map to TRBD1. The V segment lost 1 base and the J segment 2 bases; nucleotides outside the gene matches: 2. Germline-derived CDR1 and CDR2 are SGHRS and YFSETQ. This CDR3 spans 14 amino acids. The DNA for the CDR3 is TGCGCCAGCAGCTTGACGGGACAGAACTATGGCTACACCTTC. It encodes CASSLTGQNYGYTF.

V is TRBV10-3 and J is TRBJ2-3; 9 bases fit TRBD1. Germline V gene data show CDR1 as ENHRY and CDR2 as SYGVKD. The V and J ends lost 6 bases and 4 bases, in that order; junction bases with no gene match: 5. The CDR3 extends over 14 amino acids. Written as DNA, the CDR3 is TGTGCCATCAGGCACGGACAGGGGTCAGATACGCAGTATTTT. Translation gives CAIRHGQGSDTQYF.